Listed below are T cell receptor beta chains from one sample, sequenced in a study of blood T cell repertoires in COVID-19. Profiling relied on immunoSEQ multiplex PCR, and the TCRdb table lists in-frame clones only, not all of them. Of approximately 280,000 clones in the sample, 90% were seen once. Sequencing input: peripheral blood. These TCRs come from a woman aged 30 to 39 with COVID-19, enrolled during active disease. Each CDR3 is given with its conserved first and last residue. The order of the fields is J gene, V gene, clone size, D gene, CDR3 DNA, CDR3 protein. A D gene is named only where the DNA matches it firmly. For some rows the clone size is stated as once, few or many, or as a class when expanded; others skip it.

j_call: TRBJ1-1; v_call: TRBV7-6; clone_size: -; d_call: TRBD1; cdr3_nt: TGTGCCAGCAGGGGGACAGGGGGGATGAACACTGAAGCTTTCTTT; cdr3_aa: CASRGTGGMNTEAFF
j_call: TRBJ2-1; v_call: TRBV6-1; clone_size: -; d_call: TRBD2; cdr3_nt: TGTGCCAGCAGTCCTAGGGCGGGGGGGTATGAGCAGTTCTTC; cdr3_aa: CASSPRAGGYEQFF
j_call: TRBJ2-7; v_call: TRBV7-9; clone_size: -; d_call: TRBD2; cdr3_nt: TGTGCCAGCAGCCGCCGGGGGGAGCTAGACGAGCAGTACTTC; cdr3_aa: CASSRRGELDEQYF
j_call: TRBJ2-7; v_call: TRBV4-1; clone_size: -; d_call: -; cdr3_nt: TGCGCCAGCAGCCAAGAGGGGCAGATCTACGAGCAGTACTTC; cdr3_aa: CASSQEGQIYEQYF
j_call: TRBJ2-1; v_call: TRBV3-1/TRBV3-2; clone_size: -; d_call: TRBD2; cdr3_nt: TGTGCCAGCAGCCACCGCCCGACTAGCGGGAGGGCTCATTCCTACAATGAGCAGTTCTTC; cdr3_aa: CASSHRPTSGRAHSYNEQFF
j_call: TRBJ1-1; v_call: TRBV5-1; clone_size: -; d_call: -; cdr3_nt: TGCGCCAGCAGCCAGGGGTGGAACACTGAAGCTTTCTTT; cdr3_aa: CASSQGWNTEAFF
j_call: TRBJ2-7; v_call: TRBV29-1; clone_size: -; d_call: -; cdr3_nt: TGCAGCGTTGACTTGGTGGGCGGGGAGCAGTACTTC; cdr3_aa: CSVDLVGGEQYF
j_call: TRBJ2-1; v_call: TRBV19; clone_size: -; d_call: TRBD2; cdr3_nt: TGTGCCAGTAATCGGGAGGCGCCTAACAATGAGCAGTTCTTC; cdr3_aa: CASNREAPNNEQFF
j_call: TRBJ2-7; v_call: TRBV10-3; clone_size: -; d_call: -; cdr3_nt: TGTGCCATCAGTGATCGGATAGCGCGGAGCTCCTACGAGCAGTACTTC; cdr3_aa: CAISDRIARSSYEQYF
j_call: TRBJ1-5; v_call: TRBV7-9; clone_size: -; d_call: -; cdr3_nt: TGTGCCAGGCCAGATCCTTATAGCAATCAGCCCCAGCATTTT; cdr3_aa: CARPDPYSNQPQHF
j_call: TRBJ2-1; v_call: TRBV21-1; clone_size: -; d_call: -; cdr3_nt: TGTGCCAGCAGCACATTCACGGGGTCCAACAATGAGCAGTTCTTC; cdr3_aa: CASSTFTGSNNEQFF
j_call: TRBJ1-1; v_call: TRBV5-1; clone_size: -; d_call: -; cdr3_nt: TGCGCCAGCAGCCCGGACTCTATGAACACTGAAGCTTTCTTT; cdr3_aa: CASSPDSMNTEAFF
j_call: TRBJ2-3; v_call: TRBV28; clone_size: -; d_call: -; cdr3_nt: TGTGCCAGCAGTTTTCGTATGGCCCACCGCACAGATACGCAGTATTTT; cdr3_aa: CASSFRMAHRTDTQYF
j_call: TRBJ2-7; v_call: TRBV9; clone_size: -; d_call: TRBD1; cdr3_nt: TGTGCCAGCAGCCCCGGGACAGTCTTAAGCGAGCAGTACTTC; cdr3_aa: CASSPGTVLSEQYF
j_call: TRBJ2-3; v_call: TRBV10-2; clone_size: -; d_call: TRBD2; cdr3_nt: TGCGCCAGCAGCCGGACTAGCGGGAGCACAGATACGCAGTATTTT; cdr3_aa: CASSRTSGSTDTQYF
j_call: TRBJ2-7; v_call: TRBV29-1; clone_size: once; d_call: -; cdr3_nt: TGCAGCGTTGAACGGGTCAGAGGACAATCCTACGAGCAGTACTTC; cdr3_aa: CSVERVRGQSYEQYF
j_call: TRBJ1-3; v_call: TRBV11-2; clone_size: -; d_call: -; cdr3_nt: TGTGCCAGCAGCCCAGCCGGTAGCAACACCATATATTTT; cdr3_aa: CASSPAGSNTIYF
j_call: TRBJ2-1; v_call: TRBV7-9; clone_size: -; d_call: -; cdr3_nt: TGTGCCAGCAGCTCGGGGGGCCTAGCGTTCTACAATGAGCAGTTCTTC; cdr3_aa: CASSSGGLAFYNEQFF
j_call: TRBJ2-7; v_call: TRBV19; clone_size: -; d_call: TRBD2; cdr3_nt: TGTGCCAGTAGTATAGCTAGCGGACTCTACGAGCAGTACTTC; cdr3_aa: CASSIASGLYEQYF
j_call: TRBJ2-1; v_call: TRBV27; clone_size: once; d_call: TRBD2; cdr3_nt: TGTGCCAGCAGTTTAAAGCGGGAGTACAATGAGCAGTTCTTC; cdr3_aa: CASSLKREYNEQFF
j_call: TRBJ1-5; v_call: TRBV7-9; clone_size: -; d_call: TRBD1; cdr3_nt: TGTGCCAGCAGCTCGACAGGGATTAGCAATCAGCCCCAGCATTTT; cdr3_aa: CASSSTGISNQPQHF
j_call: TRBJ2-4; v_call: TRBV18; clone_size: -; d_call: -; cdr3_nt: TGTGCCAGCTCAGGACCGAGGGACATTCAGTACTTC; cdr3_aa: CASSGPRDIQYF
j_call: TRBJ1-5; v_call: TRBV27; clone_size: -; d_call: -; cdr3_nt: TGTGCCAGCAGTTCGCTGAGCAGGGGCGTTGGACAGCCCCAGCATTTT; cdr3_aa: CASSSLSRGVGQPQHF
j_call: TRBJ2-1; v_call: TRBV5-3; clone_size: -; d_call: -; cdr3_nt: TGTGCCAGAAGCTTCGAGCGGGCATACAATGAGCAGTTCTTC; cdr3_aa: CARSFERAYNEQFF
j_call: TRBJ2-1; v_call: TRBV5-8; clone_size: -; d_call: -; cdr3_nt: TGTGCCAGCAGCTTGGGCAGGGGGAGGCACAATGAGCAGTTCTTC; cdr3_aa: CASSLGRGRHNEQFF
j_call: TRBJ1-3; v_call: TRBV28; clone_size: -; d_call: -; cdr3_nt: TGTGCCAGCAGTCGCGGGACCTCTGGAAACACCATATATTTT; cdr3_aa: CASSRGTSGNTIYF